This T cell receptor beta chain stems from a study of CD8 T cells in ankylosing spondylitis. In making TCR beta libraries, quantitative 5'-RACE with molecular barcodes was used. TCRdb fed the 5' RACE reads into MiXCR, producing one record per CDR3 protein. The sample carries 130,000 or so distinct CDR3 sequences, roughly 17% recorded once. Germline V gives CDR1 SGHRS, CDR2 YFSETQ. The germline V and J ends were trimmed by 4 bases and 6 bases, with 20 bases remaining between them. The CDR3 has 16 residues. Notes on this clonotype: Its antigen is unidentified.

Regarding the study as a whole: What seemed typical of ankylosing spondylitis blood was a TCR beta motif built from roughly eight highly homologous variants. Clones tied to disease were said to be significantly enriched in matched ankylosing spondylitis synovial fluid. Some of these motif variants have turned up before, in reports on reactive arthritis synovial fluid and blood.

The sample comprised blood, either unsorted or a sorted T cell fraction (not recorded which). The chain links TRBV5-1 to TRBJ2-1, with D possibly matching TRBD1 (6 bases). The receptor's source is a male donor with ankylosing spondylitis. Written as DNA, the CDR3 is TGCGCCAGCAGCGCCCCGGGACACCAACCAAGCAATGAGCAGTTCTTC. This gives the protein CASSAPGHQPSNEQFF.